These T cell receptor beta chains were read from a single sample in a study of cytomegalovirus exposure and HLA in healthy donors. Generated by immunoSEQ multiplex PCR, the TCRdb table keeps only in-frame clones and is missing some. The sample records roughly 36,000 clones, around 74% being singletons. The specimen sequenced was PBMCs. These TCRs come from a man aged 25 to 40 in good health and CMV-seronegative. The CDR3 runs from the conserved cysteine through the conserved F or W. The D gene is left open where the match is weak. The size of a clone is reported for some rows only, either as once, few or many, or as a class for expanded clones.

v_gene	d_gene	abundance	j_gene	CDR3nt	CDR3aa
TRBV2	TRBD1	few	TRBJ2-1	TGTGCCAGCCACCTACGGACAGGGAGTACTGAGCAGTTCTTC	CASHLRTGSTEQFF
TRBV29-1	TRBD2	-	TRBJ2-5	TGCAGCGTTGGTGCGGGGGGCGCGGAGACCCAGTACTTC	CSVGAGGAETQYF
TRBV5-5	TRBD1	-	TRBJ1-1	TGTGCCAGCAGCTTGTCGGGGACAGTTCTGTTAGAAGCTTTCTTT	CASSLSGTVLLEAFF
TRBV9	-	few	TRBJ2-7	TGTGCCAGCAGCGGCGGGGCCTCCTACGAGCAGTACTTC	CASSGGASYEQYF
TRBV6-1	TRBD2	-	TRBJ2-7	TGTGCCAGCAGTGAAGAGTTCGGGGGGTTCGAGCAGTACTTC	CASSEEFGGFEQYF
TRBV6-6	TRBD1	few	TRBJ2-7	TGTGCCAGCAATCACATTAAGACAGGGACCTACGAGCAGTACTTC	CASNHIKTGTYEQYF
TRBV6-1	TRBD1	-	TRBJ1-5	TGTGCCAGCAGGACAGGGGCGCAGCCCCAGCATTTT	CASRTGAQPQHF
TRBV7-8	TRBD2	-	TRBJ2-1	TGTGCCAGCAGCTTAAGAGCGGGAGTCGGTAATGAGCAGTTCTTC	CASSLRAGVGNEQFF
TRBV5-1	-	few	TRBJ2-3	TGCGCCAGCAGCTCGACAGGTAGCACAGATACGCAGTATTTT	CASSSTGSTDTQYF
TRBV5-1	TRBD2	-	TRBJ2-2	TGCGCCAGCAGCTTGCCCGGGCTAGCGGGAAACACCGGGGAGCTGTTTTTT	CASSLPGLAGNTGELFF
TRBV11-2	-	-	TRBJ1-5	TGTGCCAGCAGCCTGAAGGGGGGCAATCAGCCCCAGCATTTT	CASSLKGGNQPQHF
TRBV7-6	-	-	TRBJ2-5	TGTGCCAGCAGCTTATTGCTCGCGACACCCCAAGAGACCCAGTACTTC	CASSLLLATPQETQYF
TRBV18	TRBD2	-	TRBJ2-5	TGTGCCAGCTCACCGGGGGGGACTAGCAGCCGCACGGGAACCCAGTACTTC	CASSPGGTSSRTGTQYF
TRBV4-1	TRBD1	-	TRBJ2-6	TGCGCCAGCAGCCGAAGAGCTGACAGGGGCCGAAGCTCTGGGGCCAACGTCCTGACTTTC	CASSRRADRGRSSGANVLTF
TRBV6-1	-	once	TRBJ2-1	TGTGCCAGCAGTGAAGCGAGAGGGATGGCAGCCGGGATAAAAAGAGACAATGAGCAGTTCTTC	CASSEARGMAAGIKRDNEQFF
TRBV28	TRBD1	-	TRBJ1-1	TGTGCCAGCAGTTCGCCGACAGGGGGCGGCTTCACTGAAGCTTTCTTT	CASSSPTGGGFTEAFF
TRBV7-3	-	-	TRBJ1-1	TGTGCCAGCAGCCAAGCAGGGATCACTGAAGCTTTCTTT	CASSQAGITEAFF
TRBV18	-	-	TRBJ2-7	TGTGCCAGCTCACCCCTGGGCGAGGGCGAGCAGTACTTC	CASSPLGEGEQYF
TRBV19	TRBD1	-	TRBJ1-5	TGTGCCAGTAGTATCGGGACAGTGGGGAATCAGCCCCAGCATTTT	CASSIGTVGNQPQHF
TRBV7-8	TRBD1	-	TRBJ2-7	TGTGCCAGCAGCCGGGACAGGGCTGCCTACGAGCAGTACTTC	CASSRDRAAYEQYF
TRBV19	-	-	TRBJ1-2	TGTGCCAGCTCACCTACCCGCGCTAACTATGGCTACACCTTC	CASSPTRANYGYTF
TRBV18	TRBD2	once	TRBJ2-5	TGTGCCAGCTCACCACCATCCGGGACTAGCGTTAGTGTGCAGTACTTC	CASSPPSGTSVSVQYF
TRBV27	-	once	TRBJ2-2	TGTGCCAGCAGTTTATCCCCAACCCCGGGACTCAACACCGGGGAGCTGTTTTTT	CASSLSPTPGLNTGELFF
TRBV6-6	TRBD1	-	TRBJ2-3	TGTGCCAGCAGCTGGACAGGTCGCACAGATACGCAGTATTTT	CASSWTGRTDTQYF
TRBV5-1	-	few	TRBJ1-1	TGCGCCAGCAGCACCGACTTCCGTGGCACTGAAGCTTTCTTT	CASSTDFRGTEAFF
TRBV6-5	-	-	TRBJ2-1	TGTGCCAGCACCGCGACTAGGCTCAATGAGCAGTTCTTC	CASTATRLNEQFF
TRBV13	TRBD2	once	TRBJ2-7	TGTGCCAGCAGCCCCGGACTAGCGGGGCTCGAGCAGTACTTC	CASSPGLAGLEQYF
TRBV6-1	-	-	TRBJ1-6	TGTGCCAGCAGTGAAACTGTCTATAATTCACCCCTCCACTTT	CASSETVYNSPLHF
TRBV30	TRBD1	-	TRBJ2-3	TGTGCCTGGAGTGAAGGGACAGTAAGCACAGATACGCAGTATTTT	CAWSEGTVSTDTQYF
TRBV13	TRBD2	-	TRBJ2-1	TGTGCCAGCAGCTTAGGCCCCGGACAATCTAGCGGATACAATGAGCAGTTCTTC	CASSLGPGQSSGYNEQFF
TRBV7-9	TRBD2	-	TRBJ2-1	TGTGCCAGCAGCCTCCCACCCGGGGGGAATGAGCAGTTCTTC	CASSLPPGGNEQFF
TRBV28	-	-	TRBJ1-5	TGTGCCAGCAGTGTTACAGGAACCTATAGCAATCAGCCCCAGCATTTT	CASSVTGTYSNQPQHF
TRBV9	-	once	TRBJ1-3	TGTGCCAGCAGCGTAGCTCTCGGGTCCTCTGGAAACACCATATATTTT	CASSVALGSSGNTIYF
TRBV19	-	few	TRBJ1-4	TGTGCCAGTAACACCCAGGGGTTGGCTAATGAAAAACTGTTTTTT	CASNTQGLANEKLFF
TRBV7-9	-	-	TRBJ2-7	TGTGCCAGCAGCCAGGGGTCTGGGGACCACGAGCAGTACTTC	CASSQGSGDHEQYF